These 4 T cell receptor beta chains came from one sample sequenced in a study of blood T cell repertoires in COVID-19. TCRdb's table, derived via immunoSEQ multiplex PCR, lists solely in-frame clones and lacks some. The sample records about 300,000 clones, approximately 89% being singletons. The sample taken for sequencing was peripheral blood. The receptors were gathered from a woman aged 25-40 years who had recovered from COVID-19.

The genes are TRBV6-2 or TRBV6-3 and TRBJ2-3, with TRBD2 matching 9 bases. This CDR3 is 21 amino acids long. Germline loops: CDR1 MNHEY, CDR2 SVGEGT. Trimming cost V 0 bases and J 1 base; bases outside gene matches: 17. Written as DNA, the CDR3 is TGTGCCAGCAGTTACTCTTTGGAACTAGCGGGTCTCCAGGGAGGCACAGATACGCAGTATTTT. Encoded protein: CASSYSLELAGLQGGTDTQYF.

The V call is TRBV5-4, the J call TRBJ2-3, with 9 bases identical to TRBD1. The V gene's germline CDR1 is SGHNT and CDR2 YYREEE (reference sequence). The J segment lost 6 bases and the V segment lost 4 bases, leaving 9 bases of the junction unmatched. The CDR3 loop spans 15 amino acids. CDR3 coding DNA: TGTGCCAGCAGCGAGAAACAGGGGGCACGGGATACGCAGTATTTT. Translating it yields CASSEKQGARDTQYF.

V is TRBV6-5 and J is TRBJ2-7; D is perhaps TRBD2 (6 bases). Germline CDR1 reads MNHEY; CDR2 reads SVGAGI. V lost 2 bases and J lost 7, with 18 bases in between. This CDR3 is 15 amino acids long. In DNA, the CDR3 is TGTGCCAGCAGTTACGGTACGCAGCTACGGGGGGAGCAGTACTTC. It codes for CASSYGTQLRGEQYF.

The chain combines TRBV19 with TRBJ1-1, with D possibly TRBD1 on 5 matching bases. In germline, CDR1 is LNHDA, CDR2 SQIVND (reference sequence). V dropped 5 bases and J dropped 0 bases, with 16 bases sitting between them. This CDR3 has 16 residues. The chain's CDR3 is CASSLRGLMMNTEAFF. CDR3 DNA: TGTGCCAGTAGTTTAAGGGGCCTCATGATGAACACTGAAGCTTTCTTT.